This paragraph reports one T cell receptor (beta chain). These data are taken from a study of blood T cell repertoires in COVID-19. V was trimmed by 8 bases and J by 4 bases, leaving 9 bases between them. Per the germline V gene, CDR1 is WSHSY and CDR2 is SAAADI. CDR3 size: 13 residues. Profiled with immunoSEQ multiplex PCR; TCRdb holds only in-frame clones, not every one. The sample consists of approximately 180,000 clones, around 90% of them appearing once. This receptor was obtained from a man aged 55 to 70 with active or convalescent COVID-19. The chain carries TRBV10-2 and TRBJ1-6, with D uncertain. The sequenced material came from peripheral blood. Here the CDR3 reads CASQDEYNSPLHF. For the CDR3, the DNA is TGCGCCAGCCAGGATGAGTATAATTCACCCCTCCACTTT.